Listed here are 4 T cell receptor beta chains from one sample, sequenced in a study of identical twins. TCRdb called the 5' RACE reads again in MiXCR, with one record for every CDR3 protein. This sample has roughly 1,500,000 distinct CDR3 sequences, with roughly a third found just once. The sample taken for sequencing was cord blood. The receptor source for this set is a newborn girl in good health.

The chain recombines TRBV18 with TRBJ2-5, with TRBD1 matching over 9 bases. Judging by the DNA end, TRBJ2-7 fits better; the J call may be wrong. The CDR3 has 17 residues. Germline V gene sequence: CDR1 KGHSH, CDR2 LQKENI. Here the CDR3 reads CASSTGIIRDRDHEQYF. In DNA, the CDR3 is TGTGCCAGCTCAACGGGGATTATCCGGGACAGGGACCACGAGCAGTACTTC.

This clonotype was detected a few times. The chain couples TRBV20-1 to TRBJ1-2; 7 nucleotides match TRBD1. The CDR3 extends over 13 amino acids. With V trimmed by 3 bases and J by 8 bases, 9 bases remained unmatched. Per germline, CDR1 DFQATT and CDR2 SNEGSKA (reference sequence). DNA of the CDR3: TGCAGTGCTAGGGACGACAGGGTTGGGGGCTACACCTTC. Encoded protein: CSARDDRVGGYTF.

V is TRBV7-2 and J is TRBJ2-5; D is possibly TRBD2 (5 bases). V was shortened by 5 bases and J by 9 bases, with 13 bases between the two germline ends. Germline V gene data show CDR1 as SGHTA and CDR2 as FQGNSA. The CDR3 runs to 12 residues. The CDR3 loop reads CASSPPSGAQYF. CDR3 DNA sequence: TGTGCCAGCAGCCCCCCCTCCGGGGCCCAGTACTTC.

This clonotype was detected ten times or more. The chain couples TRBV27 to TRBJ1-5, with no clear D. Trimming took off 5 bases at V and 4 bases at J, with 24 bases between the two ends. Germline CDR1 MNHEY, CDR2 SMNVEV (reference sequence). The CDR3 has 18 residues. The CDR3, as DNA: TGTGCCAGCAGTCCCGACCCTTACATGCCCAGTGCAAATCAGCCCCAGCATTTT. As protein: CASSPDPYMPSANQPQHF.